A single sample gave rise to the 22 T cell receptor beta chains below, sequenced in a study of graft-versus-host responses after intestinal transplantation. Sequencing used immunoSEQ multiplex PCR; TCRdb keeps in-frame clones, though not all of them. This table has 9,500 to 10,000 clones, 90% to 95% appearing once. The sample consisted of PBMCs, taken roughly 44 days after intestinal transplant. Every receptor here comes from a human patient who received an intestinal transplant, so some T cells may come from the graft donor.

J is TRBJ2-5 and V is TRBV6-5, with 8 positions matching TRBD2. The J call is in doubt because the DNA end fits TRBJ2-7 better. In germline, CDR1 is MNHEY, CDR2 SVGAGI. The CDR3 spans 13 residues. The DNA of the CDR3 is TGTGCCAGCAGTTATGAGCGGGAGTACGAGCAGTACTTC. Protein product: CASSYEREYEQYF.

The rearrangement joins TRBV6-1 to TRBJ1-3; TRBD1 might be the D (6 bases). The CDR3 has 14 residues. V was clipped by 6 bases and J by 2 bases, with 11 bases between them. Germline V gene sequence: CDR1 MNHNS, CDR2 SASEGT. In DNA, the CDR3 is TGTGCCAGCAGCACCCAGGGGACTGGAAACACCATATATTTT. Translation: CASSTQGTGNTIYF.

This clone was detected only once. CDR3 amino acids: CASSHGGDEQFF. The CDR3 nucleotides read TGTGCCAGCAGCCACGGGGGGGATGAGCAGTTCTTC. The V gene is TRBV5-6, the J gene TRBJ2-1; 8 bases are shared with TRBD2. Trimming cost V 4 bases and J 8 bases; bases outside gene matches: 2. Germline CDR1 SGHDT, CDR2 YYEEEE. This CDR3 is 12 amino acids long. Variable domain in full (rest from reference TRBV5-6 and TRBJ2-1): DAGVTQSPTHLIKTRGQQVTLRCSPKSGHDTVSWYQQALGQGPQFIFQYYEEEERQRGNFPDRFSGHQFPNYSSELNVNALLLGDSALYLCASSHGGDEQFFGPGTRLTVL.

CDR3 bases: TGCGCCAGCAGCTTGGCAACGTCAGATACGCAGTATTTT. This codes for CASSLATSDTQYF. The gene calls are TRBV5-1 and TRBJ2-3; D is uncertain. V was pared by 0 bases and J by 4 bases, with 6 bases between. The CDR3 is made up of 13 amino acids. CDR1 and CDR2 (germline): SGHRS, YFSETQ.

This chain connects TRBV7-9 to TRBJ1-6; 7 bases map to TRBD1. V lost 5 bases, J lost 14 bases, and 9 bases stayed unmatched. Germline lookup yields CDR1 SEHNR and CDR2 FQNEAQ (reference sequence). The CDR3 contains 13 residues. The CDR3 DNA reads TGTGCCAGCAGCCTACCCCCCGGGACAGCCCTCCACTTT. Translating it yields CASSLPPGTALHF.

The chain joins TRBV7-2 to TRBJ1-1, with D possibly TRBD1 on 5 matching bases. Germline V gene lookup returns CDR1 SGHTA and CDR2 FQGNSA. V lost 1 base and J 4 bases, leaving 13 bases between the germline ends. CDR3 length: 15 amino acids. For the CDR3, the DNA is TGTGCCAGCAGCTTAGTGGGGGGGGTTGGCACTGAAGCTTTCTTT. Translating it yields CASSLVGGVGTEAFF.

V and J are TRBV9 and TRBJ1-6; 7 bases match TRBD1. With V trimmed by 2 bases and J by 6 bases, 2 bases remained unmatched. The CDR3 loop spans 14 amino acids. Germline V lookup: CDR1 SGDLS, CDR2 YYNGEE. The CDR3 DNA is TGTGCCAGCAGCGTCGGGACAGTTAATTCACCCCTCCACTTT. Residues: CASSVGTVNSPLHF.

The chain couples TRBV28 to TRBJ1-5, with D possibly matching TRBD1 (6 bases). V shed 5 bases and J shed 6 bases, with 14 bases lying between them. In germline, CDR1 is MDHEN, CDR2 SYDVKM. There are 14 residues in the CDR3. CDR3 amino acids: CASSHRVGGQPQHF. The CDR3 nucleotides read TGTGCCAGCAGTCACAGGGTTGGGGGTCAGCCCCAGCATTTT.

J is TRBJ2-2 and V is TRBV11-2; 9 bases fit TRBD2. V lost 2 bases, J lost 4 bases, and 8 bases stayed unmatched. Germline loops: CDR1 SGHAT, CDR2 FQNNGV. The CDR3 spans 17 residues. Written as DNA, the CDR3 is TGTGCCAGCAGCTTAAATGGTCTAGCGGGACCCACCGGGGAGCTGTTTTTT. Its translation: CASSLNGLAGPTGELFF. Looking up the rest from reference TRBV11-2 and TRBJ2-2 gives the full variable domain: EAGVAQSPRYKIIEKRQSVAFWCNPISGHATLYWYQQILGQGPKLLIQFQNNGVVDDSQLPKDRFSAERLKGVDSTLKIQPAKLEDSAVYLCASSLNGLAGPTGELFFGEGSRLTVL.

V and J are TRBV12-5 and TRBJ2-1; D is possibly TRBD2 (5 bases). Germline V gene lookup returns CDR1 LGHNT and CDR2 FRNRAP. CDR3 length equals 12 residues. V dropped 4 bases and J dropped 9 bases, with 10 bases sitting between them. DNA for the CDR3: TGTGCTAGTGGTTCCCCTGGAGGTGAGCAGTTCTTC. Translated: CASGSPGGEQFF.

The chain is built from TRBV5-6 and TRBJ2-3, with 7 bases aligning to TRBD2. The CDR3 spans 16 residues. CDR1 is SGHDT, CDR2 YYEEEE, per germline. Trimming took 6 bases from V and 2 from J; bases not matched to a gene: 12. In nucleotides, the CDR3 is TGTGCCAGCAACTCCCCCCTGGCGGGGGTCACAGATACGCAGTATTTT. Translating gives CASNSPLAGVTDTQYF.

The gene calls are TRBV10-2 and TRBJ2-7, with D possibly TRBD2 on 7 matching bases. V lost 3 bases, J lost 2 bases, and 17 bases lay in between. The CDR3 sequence is 16 residues long. Germline loops: CDR1 WSHSY, CDR2 SAAADI. CDR3 region: CASSDMVGRGAYEQYF. As DNA, the CDR3 is TGCGCCAGCAGTGATATGGTAGGGAGGGGGGCCTACGAGCAGTACTTC.

There are a few counts of this clone. The J gene is TRBJ1-6, the V gene TRBV5-1, with a weak D call TRBD1 (6 bases). CDR1 is SGHRS, CDR2 YFSETQ, per germline. With 1 base removed from V and 5 bases from J, the gap between germline ends came to 10 bases. The CDR3 extends over 15 amino acids. This CDR3 reads CASSLQGFNNSPLHF. CDR3 DNA sequence: TGCGCCAGCAGCTTGCAGGGGTTTAATAATTCACCCCTCCACTTT. The variable domain in full, with the rest retrieved from reference TRBV5-1 and TRBJ1-6, is KAGVTQTPRYLIKTRGQQVTLSCSPISGHRSVSWYQQTPGQGLQFLFEYFSETQRNKGNFPGRFSGRQFSNSRSEMNVSTLELGDSALYLCASSLQGFNNSPLHFGNGTRLTVT.

This clone was observed a single time. The chain uses TRBV7-9 and TRBJ1-6; weak D call: TRBD1 (6 bases). Between the trimmed V and J ends, which lost 0 bases and 7 bases, there was a span of 10 bases. Germline assignment: CDR1 SEHNR and CDR2 FQNEAQ (reference sequence). This CDR3 is 15 amino acids long. The CDR3 nucleotides read TGTGCCAGCAGCTTAGCATGGGGGCGAAATTCACCCCTCCACTTT. It yields the protein CASSLAWGRNSPLHF.

The rearrangement links TRBV20-1 to TRBJ2-3, with 9 bases fitting TRBD2. The V gene's germline CDR1 is DFQATT and CDR2 SNEGSKA (reference sequence). The CDR3 sequence is 11 residues long. V dropped 7 bases and J dropped 6; count of bases not matched to a gene: 2. For the CDR3, the DNA is TGCAGTGGGCTAGCGGGGGATACGCAGTATTTT. Translating gives CSGLAGDTQYF.

This clone was recorded only once. This chain joins TRBV6-5 and TRBJ2-2; tentatively, D is TRBD1 or TRBD2 (5 bases each). The germline V and J ends were trimmed by 7 bases and 7 bases, with 16 bases remaining between them. This CDR3 comprises 14 residues. CDR1 and CDR2 from the germline V gene are MNHEY and SVGAGI. The CDR3 DNA follows: TGTGCCAGCAACACAGGCGGGTCGAGCGGGGAGCTGTTTTTT. Protein: CASNTGGSSGELFF.

The chain combines TRBV7-9 with TRBJ2-1; perhaps TRBD2 as D (6 bases). The V and J ends lost 2 bases and 6 bases respectively, with 23 bases between them. Germline assignment: CDR1 SEHNR and CDR2 FQNEAQ (reference sequence). This CDR3 comprises 18 residues. The CDR3 sequence is CASSLTEGRLAVFNEQFF. DNA of the CDR3: TGTGCCAGCAGCTTAACCGAGGGGAGGCTAGCAGTTTTCAATGAGCAGTTCTTC.

In its sample, this clone was seen a few times. This rearrangement joins TRBV10-3 to TRBJ2-7; 10 bases fit TRBD1. Germline V gene data show CDR1 as ENHRY and CDR2 as SYGVKD. With 4 bases clipped from V and 6 bases from J, the junction kept 9 bases outside the gene matches. CDR3 length: 15 residues. The CDR3 DNA sequence: TGTGCCATCAGTGGCACCGGACAGGGGGTCGGCGAGCAGTACTTC. Protein sequence: CAISGTGQGVGEQYF.

The chain has TRBV5-6 and TRBJ2-5; 10 bases align to TRBD2. Germline V lookup: CDR1 SGHDT, CDR2 YYEEEE. This CDR3 has 17 amino acids. V trimming: 1 base; J trimming: 2 bases; junction bases outside the gene matches: 8. CDR3 sequence (DNA): TGTGCCAGCAGCTTGATAATAGCGGGGGGCGGGCAAGAGACCCAGTACTTC. It translates to CASSLIIAGGGQETQYF.

V is TRBV9 and J is TRBJ2-7, with D perhaps matching TRBD2 (5 bases). The CDR3 runs 14 residues. V was pared by 4 bases and J by 3 bases, with 14 bases between. Germline-derived CDR1 and CDR2 are SGDLS and YYNGEE. This chain's CDR3 is CASSPRGGYYEQYF. CDR3 nucleotide sequence: TGTGCCAGCAGCCCTCGAGGCGGGTACTACGAGCAGTACTTC.

This clone was found a few times. V gene TRBV6-1 combines with J gene TRBJ1-2; possible D gene TRBD1, 6 bases. The CDR3 loop spans 14 amino acids. The V gene's germline CDR1 is MNHNS and CDR2 SASEGT. V was clipped by 6 bases and J by 4 bases, with 15 bases between them. CDR3 nucleotide sequence: TGTGCCAGCAGAGCCAGAGGGGGGGGCTATGGCTACACCTTC. It encodes CASRARGGGYGYTF.

The chain has TRBV4-1 and TRBJ1-1; D perhaps matches TRBD1 (6 bases). The CDR3 spans 13 residues. V lost 3 bases, J lost 1 base, and 6 bases lay in between. Germline CDR1 and CDR2: MGHRA and YSYEKL. The CDR3 spells CASSQGANTEAFF. The DNA for the CDR3 is TGCGCCAGCAGCCAGGGGGCGAACACTGAAGCTTTCTTT.